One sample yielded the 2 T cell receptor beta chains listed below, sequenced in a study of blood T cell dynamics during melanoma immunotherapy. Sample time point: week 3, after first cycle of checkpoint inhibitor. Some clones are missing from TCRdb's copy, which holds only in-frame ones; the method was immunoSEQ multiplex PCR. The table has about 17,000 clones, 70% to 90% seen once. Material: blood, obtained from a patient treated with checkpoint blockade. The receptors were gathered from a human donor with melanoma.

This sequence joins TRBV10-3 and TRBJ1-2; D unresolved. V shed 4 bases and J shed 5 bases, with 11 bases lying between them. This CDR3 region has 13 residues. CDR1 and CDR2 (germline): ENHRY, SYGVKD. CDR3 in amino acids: CAISGPSYYGYTF. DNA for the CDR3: TGTGCCATCAGTGGCCCCAGTTATTATGGCTACACCTTC.

The CDR3: CASSFAVGNGYTF. The CDR3 DNA sequence: TGTGCCAGCAGTTTCGCAGTCGGTAATGGCTACACCTTC. The rearrangement uses TRBV6-5 and TRBJ1-2; no clear D. This CDR3 is built from 13 residues. In germline, CDR1 is MNHEY, CDR2 SVGAGI. Trimming pared 4 bases from V and 6 bases from J, leaving 12 bases between.